A selection of T cell receptor beta chains follows, all from one sample in a study of identical twins. Via MiXCR, TCRdb re-called the 5' RACE reads, giving one row per CDR3 protein. The data hold hundreds of thousands of distinct CDR3 sequences, with less than 8% observed a single time. Separately, the same data were catalogued under a study of yellow fever vaccine responses in identical twins.

The source material was memory (CD45RO+) T cells sorted from blood. The receptor source for this set is a woman aged 18-29 years in good health. Both conserved end residues are part of each CDR3. The D gene is left open where the match is weak. Expanded clones get a size class; other rows say once, few or many, or leave the size out.

>14|few|TRBV7-2|TRBD2|TRBJ2-4
TGTGCCAGCAGCCGGACTAGCGGGAGCAACATTCAGTACTTC
CASSRTSGSNIQYF
>16|many|TRBV29-1|-|TRBJ2-5
TGCAGCGTTGGGTCCATCGGTACTAGGTCTCAAGAGACCCAGTACTTC
CSVGSIGTRSQETQYF
>15|many|TRBV20-1|TRBD2|TRBJ2-3
TGCAGTGCTGCCATGTCTAGCGGGAGCTCAGATACGCAGTATTTT
CSAAMSSGSSDTQYF
>15|few|TRBV20-1|-|TRBJ2-2
TGCAGTGCTAGATGGTCCATTGCCAACACCGGGGAGCTGTTTTTT
CSARWSIANTGELFF
>13|-|TRBV10-1|-|TRBJ1-6
TGCGCCAGCAGTGACAGGGGAGATTCACCCCTCCACTTT
CASSDRGDSPLHF
>11|many|TRBV12-3/TRBV12-4|-|TRBJ1-2
TGTGCCAGCAGCCTAGGGAGGGGACGCACCTTC
CASSLGRGRTF
>15|many|TRBV4-3|TRBD2|TRBJ2-1
TGCGCCAGCAGCCAAGACAGCGGGAGTCTCGATGAGCAGTTCTTC
CASSQDSGSLDEQFF
>17|-|TRBV5-1|TRBD2|TRBJ2-3
TGCGCCAGCAGCACCACACTAGCGGGGGGGCCAATGGATACGCAGTATTTT
CASSTTLAGGPMDTQYF
>18|many|TRBV3-1|TRBD2|TRBJ2-2
TGTGCCAGCAGCCTCGGGACTAGCGGATACGCGAACACCGGGGAGCTGTTTTTT
CASSLGTSGYANTGELFF
>14|many|TRBV5-1|-|TRBJ1-1
TGCGCCAGCAGCGAAGGGACGGGGAACACTGAAGCTTTCTTT
CASSEGTGNTEAFF
>14|-|TRBV6-1|TRBD1|TRBJ1-1
TGTGCCAGCGGGAACCGGGACAGTTACACTGAAGCTTTCTTT
CASGNRDSYTEAFF
>18|few|TRBV12-3/TRBV12-4|TRBD2|TRBJ2-1
TGTGCCAGCAGTTTATTTTCCAGCGGGGGTCGTTCCTACAATGAGCAGTTCTTC
CASSLFSSGGRSYNEQFF
>15|few|TRBV5-1|TRBD2|TRBJ2-5
TGCGCCAGCAGCTTGGTTCCGGGGAGGGGAGAGACCCAGTACTTC
CASSLVPGRGETQYF
>13|-|TRBV29-1|-|TRBJ2-7
TGCAGCGCAAGGAAAGGGACGTTCTACGAGCAGTACTTC
CSARKGTFYEQYF
>16|few|TRBV9|TRBD2|TRBJ2-1
TGTGCCAGCAGCGTTGGACTAGCGGGGGGGATCAATGAGCAGTTCTTC
CASSVGLAGGINEQFF
>14|few|TRBV7-9|TRBD2|TRBJ2-1
TGTGCCAGCAGCACAGGGACTAGCGGGAGGGCCGTGTTCTTC
CASSTGTSGRAVFF